This T cell receptor (beta chain) was recovered during a study of cytotoxic CD8 clonotypes in ibrutinib-treated CLL (dated by TCRdb to about 2021). As for the study more broadly: The cohort had 11 relapsed/refractory and around 16 treatment-naive patients; approximately 17 were IGHV unmutated. Cryopreserved peripheral blood mononuclear cells were collected at three points: before therapy, at response, and at either sustained remission or disease progression. Response samples were taken after a median of roughly eleven months on treatment, ranging from 6 to 36 months. An average of around 260,000 productive templates and approximately 91,000 productive rearrangements was obtained per sample. Every sample from remission and from progressive disease was obtained while the patients were still on ibrutinib. Of the approximately 87 people in the trial, some 28 had longitudinal samples available. Responses were partial in some 24 patients and complete in 2; after median around 65 months follow-up, 14 stayed in remission and about twelve progressed. Beyond this particular receptor, the publication reports: Baseline clonality exceeded that of age-matched healthy donors and correlated strongly with circulating CD8+ T-cell counts. An increase in clonality was observed at ibrutinib response, with clonality remaining stable during sustained remission and falling back toward baseline at progression. Sustained-remission and progressing patients did not have matched sampling times, and lymph node repertoires were not examined. Public clonotypes were found to be uncommon and were observed to contract or remain stable during treatment; the increase in clonality was shown to reflect expansion of private clonotypes at ibrutinib response.

The sample's time point, from its label and the paper: 12 months on ibrutinib. Approximately 2 micrograms of genomic DNA were extracted from cryopreserved PBMCs for TCR beta library preparation. Longitudinal blood samples from CLL patients receiving ibrutinib monotherapy were subjected to high-throughput TCR beta sequencing. Patients were enrolled in a phase 2 open-label single-center ibrutinib monotherapy trial. The goal of deep resolution MiSeq sequencing was a depth between 1 in 1 million and 1 in 200,000 T cells, and coverage averaged 10x per clonotype. The immunoSEQ hsTCRB Kit was used to generate TCR beta libraries. The published analysis was carried out like this. Data were analyzed with ImmunoSEQ Data Assistant and ImmunoSEQ Analyzer, with V, D and J genes assigned per IMGT definitions. Clonality, with values ranging from 0 to 1, was calculated as one minus the normalized Shannon entropy of productive rearrangement frequencies. Only overrepresented clonotypes making up at least 0.05% of the repertoire of each patient were included in the public clonotype analysis. Repertoires from thirteen age-matched healthy donors in immuneACCESS were used as clonality controls. TCRdb took this table from immuneACCESS and kept in-frame rearrangements with V and J called. Such tables lack part of the clones; where checked against another copy, unresolved V genes explain under half of the gap, and the rest is unexplained. That table furnishes V, J and clone size, whereas the DNA furnished D and trimming. The sample table shows about 58,000 clones, and about 72% are seen once. Roughly two fifths of the sample belongs to the ten largest clones.

Via the germline V gene, CDR1 is SGDLS and CDR2 YYNGEE. The CDR3 covers 13 residues, taking in both the cysteine and the phenylalanine. Only the CDR3 DNA is retained, 39 bases long and in frame from the first base. Trimming takes 2 bases from V and 0 bases from J, and the germline ends sit 5 bases apart. On this clone: Its binding antigen is unknown. No quality values exist for individual bases; no much larger clone is one base distant.

This TCR was recovered from a human donor with chronic lymphocytic leukemia. Recombination connected TRBV9 to TRBJ2-5, and perhaps TRBD1 as D gene, on 5 matching bases. The sequencing used PBMCs, collected after 12 months of ibrutinib treatment. The CDR3 protein: CASSVTDQETQYF. Here is the DNA: TGTGCCAGCAGCGTGACAGACCAAGAGACCCAGTACTTC.